The subject of this entry is one T cell receptor beta chain. Its antigen is currently not known. No clone much larger than this one lies a single base away; base qualities are absent. The data were taken from a study of blood T cell repertoires in COVID-19 (dated by TCRdb to the early 2020s). About the full investigation: Collaborator samples came from the United States, Italy and Spain and covered acute and convalescent phases of COVID-19. The samples were drawn from two sources: the first 160 participants of the ongoing ImmuneRACE study, and fewer than 1,500 subjects contributed by 6 global collaborators. Where available, HLA class I and class II types were taken from metadata supplied by the sample provider and were not determined by assay-based typing. The dataset comprised deeply sampled blood TCRbeta repertoires from subjects exposed to, actively infected with, or recovered from COVID-19. The sample metadata nearly always contained a de-identified subject ID, COVID-19 status, age in years and sex. The prospective study material was composed of cDNA or gDNA derived from T cells, B-cell-depleted T cells, or PBMCs. A freely available public database, intended as a resource for researchers studying the immune response to SARS-CoV-2, is where the repertoires were released. Overall results and qualifications from the work: How much clinical and demographic metadata was included differed by source and by participant, and the metadata was provided uncurated.

CDR3 length: 17 amino acids, cysteine to phenylalanine. The entry retains the CDR3 DNA only, 51 bases that are in frame from base 1. Here V drops 3 bases and J drops 4 bases, and the junction holds 10 bases not matched to any gene. CDR1 and CDR2 (KGHSH, LQKENI) derive from the germline V gene. Participants in the prospective study were enrolled through a virtual design, were aged roughly 18 to 100 years, and lived in 20 to 30 United States geographic areas. To assign participants to cohorts, the prospective study relied on clinical history that participants themselves reported in a screening survey and a study questionnaire. Recovered participants in ImmuneRACE Cohort 3 were defined by two consecutive negative NP/OP PCR tests, clearance by a healthcare professional, or resolution of symptoms. In the prospective study, mobile phlebotomists collected whole blood, serum and a nasopharyngeal or oropharyngeal swab from each participant. Prospective study participants could optionally give additional blood draws and questionnaires over an approximately two-month period. Prospective study blood samples were shipped either frozen or at room temperature before DNA extraction.

TCRbeta CDR3 regions were amplified from genomic DNA using the immunoSEQ Assay, a bias-controlled multiplex PCR. On the study's bioinformatics: The number of nucleated cells in each sample was estimated from the amplification of reference gene primers within the assay. To quantify the absolute abundance of each unique TCRbeta CDR3 rearrangement, sequence reads were collapsed and filtered. For each sample, productive Simpson clonality was calculated by taking the square root of Simpson's diversity index across productive rearrangements. TCRdb limited this immuneACCESS table to in-frame rearrangements with V and J called. A share of clones is missing; checked studies link under half to unresolved V genes, and the rest is unexplained. V and J calls and clone size come straight from that table; D and trimming were deduced from the DNA. This sample has more than 250,000 clones in its table, and about 89% of those were observed once. Of the sample, about 5.2% falls within the top ten clones.

This chain joins TRBV18 to TRBJ2-3, with 10 bases in between that match TRBD1. The TCR was taken from a woman between 25 and 40 years old who had recovered from COVID-19. Sequencing was carried out using PBMCs or T cells enriched from blood (not recorded which). The DNA reads TGTGCCAGCTCACCCCTACAGACAGGGGGCAGCGCAGATACGCAGTATTTT. Translated, this gives CASSPLQTGGSADTQYF.